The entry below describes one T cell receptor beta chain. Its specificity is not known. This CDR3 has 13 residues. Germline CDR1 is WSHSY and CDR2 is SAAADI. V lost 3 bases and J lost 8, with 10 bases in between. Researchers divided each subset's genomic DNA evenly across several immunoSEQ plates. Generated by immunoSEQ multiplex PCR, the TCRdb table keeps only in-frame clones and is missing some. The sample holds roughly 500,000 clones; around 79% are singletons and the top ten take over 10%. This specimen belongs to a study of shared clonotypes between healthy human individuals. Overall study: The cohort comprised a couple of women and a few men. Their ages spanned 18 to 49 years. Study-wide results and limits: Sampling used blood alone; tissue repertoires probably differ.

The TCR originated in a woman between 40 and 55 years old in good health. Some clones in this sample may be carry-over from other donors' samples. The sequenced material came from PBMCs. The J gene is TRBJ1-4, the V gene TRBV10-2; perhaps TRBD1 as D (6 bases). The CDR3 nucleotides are TGCGCCAGCAGTGAACAGGGATGGGAAAAACTGTTTTTT. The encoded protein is CASSEQGWEKLFF.